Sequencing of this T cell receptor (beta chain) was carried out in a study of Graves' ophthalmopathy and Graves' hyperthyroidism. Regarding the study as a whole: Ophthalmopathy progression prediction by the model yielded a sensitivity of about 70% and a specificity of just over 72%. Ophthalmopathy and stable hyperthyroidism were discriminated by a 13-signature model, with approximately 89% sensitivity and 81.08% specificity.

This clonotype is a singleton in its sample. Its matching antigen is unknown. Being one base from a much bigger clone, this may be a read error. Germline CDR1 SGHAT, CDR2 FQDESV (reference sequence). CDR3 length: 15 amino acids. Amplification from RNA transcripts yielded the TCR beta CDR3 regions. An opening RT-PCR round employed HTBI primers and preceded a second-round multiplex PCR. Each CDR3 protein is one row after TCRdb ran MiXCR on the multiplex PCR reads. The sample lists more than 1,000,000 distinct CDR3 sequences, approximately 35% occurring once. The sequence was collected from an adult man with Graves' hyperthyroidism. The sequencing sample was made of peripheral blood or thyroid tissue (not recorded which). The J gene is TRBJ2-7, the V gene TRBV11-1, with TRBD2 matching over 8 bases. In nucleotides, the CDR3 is TGTGCCAGCAGCGAAACAGCGGGAGTTGGCTACGAGGAGTACTTC. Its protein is CASSETAGVGYEEYF.